The 30 T cell receptor beta chains reported below all come from one sample, sequenced in a study of cytomegalovirus exposure and HLA in healthy donors. It was with 60 Vbeta and 13 Jbeta primers that the PCR ran. Method: immunoSEQ multiplex PCR; TCRdb's copy keeps in-frame clones and lacks some. The sample totals around 210,000 clones; its top ten clones hold roughly 0.98%. The sample taken for sequencing was PBMCs. The receptors here all came from a woman in her 30s in good health and CMV-seropositive.

V usage is TRBV4-1 and J usage is TRBJ1-1; a possible D gene is TRBD1 (6 bases). There are 14 residues in the CDR3. CDR1 and CDR2 (germline): MGHRA, YSYEKL. Between the trimmed V and J ends, which lost 3 bases and 8 bases, there was a span of 16 bases. The CDR3 spells CASSQGHSSEEAFF. CDR3 sequence (DNA): TGCGCCAGCAGCCAGGGACACAGTTCCGAGGAAGCTTTCTTT.

The rearrangement links TRBV14 to TRBJ2-5; the D is unclear. There are 14 residues in the CDR3. Deletions cut 2 bases from V and 1 base from J, with 8 bases between. CDR1 SGHDN and CDR2 FVKESK come from the germline V gene. In DNA form, the CDR3 reads TGTGCCAGCAGCCAAATTGACATCCAAGAGACCCAGTACTTC. Translation: CASSQIDIQETQYF. The full variable domain, its missing parts supplied by reference TRBV14 and TRBJ2-5, is EAGVTQFPSHSVIEKGQTVTLRCDPISGHDNLYWYRRVMGKEIKFLLHFVKESKQDESGMPNNRFLAERTGGTYSTLKVQPAELEDSGVYFCASSQIDIQETQYFGPGTRLLVL.

The chain recombines TRBV27 with TRBJ2-7; D is possibly TRBD2 (5 bases). Germline-derived CDR1 and CDR2 are MNHEY and SMNVEV (reference sequence). Trimming removed 2 bases from V and 4 bases from J, with 15 bases in between. The CDR3 spans 15 residues. CDR3 sequence: CASSLVREILYEQYF. CDR3 DNA sequence: TGTGCCAGCAGTTTAGTAAGGGAGATATTATACGAGCAGTACTTC.

The J gene is TRBJ1-1, the V gene TRBV9; D gene ambiguous. The germline V gene encodes CDR1 SGDLS and CDR2 YYNGEE. This CDR3 is 16 amino acids long. Trimming shortened V by 0 bases and J by 0 bases, and 12 bases separated the two germline ends. CDR3 nucleotide sequence: TGTGCCAGCAGCGTAGCGAGGGATTCCATGAACACTGAAGCTTTCTTT. It yields the protein CASSVARDSMNTEAFF.

This chain uses TRBV6-6 with TRBJ2-5; TRBD1 matches at 7 bases. Germline CDR1 and CDR2: MNHNY and SVGAGI (reference sequence). Unmatched junction bases numbered 9, after V lost 4 bases and J lost 4 bases. The CDR3 contains 15 residues. Written as DNA, the CDR3 is TGTGCCAGCAGTTCCTCAGACAGGGCAGGAGAGACCCAGTACTTC. It translates to CASSSSDRAGETQYF.

This sequence joins TRBV5-6 and TRBJ2-5; 9 bases align to TRBD2. The tail of the sequence fits TRBJ2-7 better, so the J call may be wrong. Per germline, CDR1 SGHDT and CDR2 YYEEEE. The CDR3 is 14 residues long. The CDR3 protein is CASSEGLALYEQYF. CDR3 DNA: TGTGCCAGCAGCGAAGGACTAGCGTTGTACGAGCAGTACTTC.

The CDR3 loop is CASSLYSYEQYF. The DNA of the CDR3 is TGTGCCAGCAGCTTATACAGCTACGAGCAGTACTTC. The J gene is TRBJ2-7, the V gene TRBV7-6, with D hard to call. The CDR3 contains 12 residues. The germline CDR1 and CDR2 sequences are SGHVS and FNYEAQ. The V gene lost 2 bases and the J gene lost 3 bases, with 5 bases spanning the gap.

This chain links TRBV18 with TRBJ2-5; D is undetermined. The CDR3 extends over 14 amino acids. The V end was cut by 0 bases, the J end by 1 base, with 6 bases between. CDR1 and CDR2 from the germline V gene are KGHSH and LQKENI. CDR3 protein: CASSPPNIQETQYF. The CDR3 DNA reads as TGTGCCAGCTCACCACCGAACATCCAAGAGACCCAGTACTTC.

The chain recombines TRBV5-1 with TRBJ2-7, with D possibly being TRBD1 (6 bases). Per the germline V gene, CDR1 is SGHRS and CDR2 is YFSETQ. V was trimmed by 5 bases and J by 5 bases, leaving 17 bases between them. The CDR3 runs 14 residues. The CDR3 DNA is TGCGCCAGCAGGGCGTGGATGGGGGCGGACGAGCAGTACTTC. Residues: CASRAWMGADEQYF.

The rearrangement links TRBV25-1 to TRBJ2-7; 7 bases map to TRBD2. V shed 10 bases and J 3 bases; nucleotides not matched to a gene: 6. The CDR3 contains 12 residues. Germline V CDR1 and CDR2: MGHDK, SYGVNS. CDR3 amino acids: CATSPGGYEQYF. The CDR3 DNA sequence: TGTGCCACATCTCCGGGAGGCTACGAGCAGTACTTC.

CDR3: CASSQVFPGDYEQYF. CDR3 DNA sequence: TGCGCCAGCAGCCAAGTGTTTCCAGGGGACTACGAGCAGTACTTC. The chain is built from TRBV4-3 and TRBJ2-7; TRBD1 might be the D (6 bases). This CDR3 spans 15 amino acids. Germline CDR1 LGHNA, CDR2 YSLEER. Deletions cut 1 base from V and 3 bases from J, with 13 bases between.

The chain carries TRBV6-5 and TRBJ2-1, with D unresolved. This CDR3 region has 13 residues. V lost 0 bases to trimming and J lost 11 bases, with 11 bases between them. Germline assignment: CDR1 MNHEY and CDR2 SVGAGI. CDR3 in DNA: TGTGCCAGCAGTTACTCCTCGGAGTCAAAGCAGTTCTTC. It codes for CASSYSSESKQFF.

The chain uses TRBV5-1 and TRBJ1-4; 8 positions match TRBD1. Germline V CDR1 and CDR2: SGHRS, YFSETQ. The CDR3 is made up of 13 amino acids. V trimming: 5 bases; J trimming: 7 bases; junction bases outside the gene matches: 4. In DNA, the CDR3 is TGCGCCAGCAGGCCGACAGGGGCTGAAAAACTGTTTTTT. It translates to CASRPTGAEKLFF.

The J gene is TRBJ1-2, the V gene TRBV19; 8 bases fit TRBD1. The CDR3 is 15 residues long. J was trimmed by 5 bases and V by 11 bases; bases with no gene match: 16. Germline CDR1 and CDR2: LNHDA and SQIVND (reference sequence). The chain's CDR3 is CAATGGRGPAYGYTF. CDR3 sequence (DNA): TGTGCCGCCACGGGGGGCAGGGGGCCGGCTTATGGCTACACCTTC.

The rearrangement links TRBV19 to TRBJ1-1; perhaps TRBD1 as D (5 bases). There are 13 residues in the CDR3. V lost 5 bases to trimming and J lost 8 bases, with 15 bases between them. From germline, CDR1 is LNHDA and CDR2 SQIVND (reference sequence). This CDR3 is CASSLRQTPEAFF. The CDR3 DNA reads TGTGCCAGTAGTCTGAGACAGACCCCAGAAGCTTTCTTT.

The chain employs TRBV29-1 and TRBJ2-5, with D unclear. The germline V and J ends were trimmed by 4 bases and 5 bases, with 11 bases remaining between them. The CDR3 has 12 residues. Germline CDR1 and CDR2: SQVTM and ANQGSEA. CDR3 sequence: CSVVSNAETQYF. In DNA, the CDR3 is TGCAGCGTTGTTAGCAACGCGGAGACCCAGTACTTC.

The gene calls are TRBV4-2 and TRBJ2-5; TRBD2 aligns across 9 bases. V was pared by 6 bases and J by 2 bases, with 10 bases of the junction left unmatched. From germline, CDR1 is LGHNA and CDR2 YNFKEQ. The CDR3 has 16 residues. DNA of the CDR3: TGTGCCAGCAGGTCCTATTTAGCGGGGGAACAAGAGACCCAGTACTTC. Protein product: CASRSYLAGEQETQYF.

As to this clone: The sample carries other DNA sequences with the same CDR3. The CDR3 region has the DNA TGTGCCAGCAGCTATACAGGGGGCTGGGTTGACGAGCAGTACTTC. Translated: CASSYTGGWVDEQYF. This rearrangement joins TRBV7-6 to TRBJ2-7; 9 positions match TRBD1. Germline V gives CDR1 SGHVS, CDR2 FNYEAQ. There are 15 residues in the CDR3. The trim removed 4 bases at V and 5 bases at J, leaving 9 bases unmatched.

V gene TRBV4-1 combines with J gene TRBJ1-3; TRBD1 agrees at 10 bases. CDR3 length: 17 amino acids. CDR1 is MGHRA, CDR2 YSYEKL, per germline. Trimming at V came to 0 bases and at J to 5 bases, leaving 7 bases not matched to a gene. CDR3 residues: CASSQDGQGGIRNTIYF. The CDR3 coding sequence is TGCGCCAGCAGCCAAGACGGACAGGGGGGTATTCGAAACACCATATATTTT.

The CDR3 DNA reads TGTGCCAGCAGCTCAGACAGGGTAAGACAGCCCCAGCATTTT. Its protein is CASSSDRVRQPQHF. The V gene is TRBV5-8, the J gene TRBJ1-5; 7 bases are shared with TRBD1. This CDR3 is built from 14 residues. Germline CDR1 reads SGHTS; CDR2 reads YDEGEE. J lost 7 bases, V lost 3 bases, and 7 bases had no gene match. The full variable domain, in which reference TRBV5-8 and TRBJ1-5 provide the parts outside the CDR3, is EAGVTQSPTHLIKTRGQQATLRCSPISGHTSVYWYQQALGLGLQFLLWYDEGEERNRGNFPPRFSGRQFPNYSSELNVNALELEDSALYLCASSSDRVRQPQHFGDGTRLSIL.

Worth noting for this clone: This sample includes further DNA sequences coding for the same CDR3. The gene calls are TRBV5-1 and TRBJ2-1; 7 bases match TRBD1. The CDR3 loop spans 13 amino acids. V gave up 4 bases and J gave up 3 bases; unmatched junction bases: 1. Germline V gives CDR1 SGHRS, CDR2 YFSETQ. The CDR3 DNA is TGCGCCAGCAGCCGGGACAGCTACAATGAGCAGTTCTTC. Its translation is CASSRDSYNEQFF.

V and J are TRBV27 and TRBJ1-6; 8 bases are shared with TRBD1. J gave up 4 bases and V 7 bases, and 6 bases lay outside the gene matches. The germline V gene has CDR1 MNHEY and CDR2 SMNVEV (reference sequence). The CDR3 extends over 15 amino acids. The CDR3 is CASIPTGDYNSPLHF. In DNA, the CDR3 is TGTGCCAGCATCCCGACAGGGGATTATAATTCACCCCTCCACTTT.

The chain carries TRBV7-2 and TRBJ2-3, with D possibly being TRBD2 (5 bases). V dropped 2 bases and J dropped 8 bases, with 23 bases sitting between them. Germline-derived CDR1 and CDR2 are SGHTA and FQGNSA. This CDR3 comprises 17 residues. The CDR3 DNA follows: TGTGCCAGCAGCTTATGGAGTGGTAAAGGAGGTGTGGGTACGCAGTATTTT. This gives the protein CASSLWSGKGGVGTQYF. The full variable domain, rest sourced from reference TRBV7-2 and TRBJ2-3, is GAGVSQSPSNKVTEKGKDVELRCDPISGHTALYWYRQSLGQGLEFLIYFQGNSAPDKSGLPSDRFSAERTGGSVSTLTIQRTQQEDSAVYLCASSLWSGKGGVGTQYFGPGTRLTVL.

CDR3 sequence reads: CASSLLSVGGLGYTF. The CDR3 DNA reads as TGTGCCAGCAGTTTATTGTCGGTCGGGGGGCTCGGCTACACCTTC. This chain links TRBV28 with TRBJ1-2, with D maybe TRBD1 (6 bases). V lost 1 base and J 8 bases, leaving 17 bases between the germline ends. The germline CDR1 and CDR2 sequences are MDHEN and SYDVKM. The CDR3 runs to 15 residues.

The chain has TRBV5-8 and TRBJ1-4; the match to TRBD1 covers 8 bases. Unmatched junction bases numbered 5, after V lost 3 bases and J lost 4 bases. In germline, CDR1 is SGHTS, CDR2 YDEGEE. CDR3 length: 15 residues. CDR3 nucleotides: TGTGCCAGCAGCTCCCACAGGGGGGGTAATGAAAAACTGTTTTTT. It specifies CASSSHRGGNEKLFF.

V gene TRBV18 combines with J gene TRBJ2-1; tentatively, D is TRBD2 (5 bases). Germline V lookup: CDR1 KGHSH, CDR2 LQKENI. The germline V and J ends were trimmed by 5 bases and 6 bases, with 20 bases remaining between them. This CDR3 contains 16 residues. The CDR3 reads CASSSQIQPTSNEQFF. CDR3 coding DNA: TGTGCCAGCTCATCACAAATTCAACCCACTAGCAATGAGCAGTTCTTC.

The chain is built from TRBV6-5 and TRBJ1-2; D may be TRBD1 (6 bases). Germline V lookup: CDR1 MNHEY, CDR2 SVGAGI. The V and J ends lost 5 bases and 4 bases respectively, with 11 bases between them. This CDR3 comprises 13 residues. CDR3 region: CASSNTGSYGYTF. The CDR3 DNA follows: TGTGCCAGCAGTAACACAGGGAGCTATGGCTACACCTTC.

For the CDR3, the DNA is TGTGCCAGCAGTGCGACTAGCGGGGTATTCACAGATACGCAGTATTTT. Protein: CASSATSGVFTDTQYF. V gene TRBV9 combines with J gene TRBJ2-3, with TRBD2 matching 11 bases. Germline V gene lookup returns CDR1 SGDLS and CDR2 YYNGEE. The J segment lost 2 bases and the V segment lost 5 bases, leaving 7 bases of the junction unmatched. The CDR3 runs 16 residues. The full variable domain, its missing parts supplied by reference TRBV9 and TRBJ2-3, is DSGVTQTPKHLITATGQRVTLRCSPRSGDLSVYWYQQSLDQGLQFLIQYYNGEERAKGNILERFSAQQFPDLHSELNLSSLELGDSALYFCASSATSGVFTDTQYFGPGTRLTVL.

The chain carries TRBV7-9 and TRBJ1-2, with 10 bases aligning to TRBD1. V lost 3 bases, J lost 6 bases, and 4 bases stayed unmatched. The CDR3 runs to 14 residues. Per the germline V gene, CDR1 is SEHNR and CDR2 is FQNEAQ (reference sequence). The CDR3 DNA reads TGTGCCAGCAGCTTGGATGGACAGGGGGATGGCTACACCTTC. It yields the protein CASSLDGQGDGYTF.

The genes are TRBV5-1 and TRBJ1-2; 8 positions agree with TRBD1. The germline gives CDR1 SGHRS, CDR2 YFSETQ. J gave up 6 bases and V 1 base, and 5 bases lay outside the gene matches. The CDR3 has 14 amino acids. This CDR3 is CASSLRRGRHGYTF. In DNA form, the CDR3 reads TGCGCCAGCAGCTTGCGCAGGGGGCGCCATGGCTACACCTTC.